A selection of T cell receptor beta chains follows, all from one sample in a study of shared clonotypes between healthy human individuals. Sequencing used immunoSEQ multiplex PCR; TCRdb keeps in-frame clones, though not all of them. The sample holds 2 million to 2.5 million clones, over 85% seen once. The sample was naive CD4+ T cells from PBMCs. These receptors were taken from a man between 18 and 35 years old in good health. Some clones in this sample may be carry-over from other donors' samples. The CDR3 runs from the conserved cysteine through the conserved F or W. Each record gives: clone size, D gene, V gene, J gene, CDR3 protein, CDR3 DNA. D genes are given only for firm matches. Clone size is stated in some rows and not others, as once, few, many or a class when expanded.

.	.	TRBV4-1	TRBJ2-2	CASSHPDIFTINTGELFF	TGCGCCAGCAGCCACCCAGACATCTTCACCATTAACACCGGGGAGCTGTTTTTT
.	TRBD1	TRBV6-6	TRBJ1-2	CASSSRTGQGYGYTF	TGTGCCAGCAGTTCGAGGACAGGTCAAGGATATGGCTACACCTTC
.	.	TRBV5-4	TRBJ2-2	CASSLGLPTGELFF	TGTGCCAGCAGCTTGGGACTCCCCACCGGGGAGCTGTTTTTT
.	TRBD2	TRBV5-1	TRBJ2-7	CASSSQTSGTLGEQYF	TGCGCCAGCAGCTCACAGACTAGCGGGACCCTAGGCGAGCAGTACTTC
.	TRBD1	TRBV7-4	TRBJ2-7	CASTPDRGTYEQYF	TGTGCCAGCACCCCGGACAGGGGGACCTACGAGCAGTACTTC
.	.	TRBV28	TRBJ1-1	CASSLMRGQDTEAFF	TGTGCCAGCAGTTTAATGCGGGGGCAGGACACTGAAGCTTTCTTT
.	.	TRBV6-5	TRBJ2-3	CASSFVLDDTQYF	TGTGCCAGCAGTTTCGTACTAGACGATACGCAGTATTTT
.	.	TRBV6-5	TRBJ2-7	CASRLLGGVPYEQYF	TGTGCCAGCCGCCTCCTAGGAGGGGTCCCCTACGAGCAGTACTTC
.	.	TRBV28	TRBJ1-2	CASSPRAYGYTF	TGTGCCAGCAGTCCCCGAGCCTATGGCTACACCTTC
.	TRBD2	TRBV11-2	TRBJ2-3	CASRRGLAGPVSTDTQYF	TGTGCCAGCAGACGGGGACTAGCGGGGCCAGTTAGCACAGATACGCAGTATTTT
once	.	TRBV7-9	TRBJ2-3	CASSFRSLDTQYF	TGTGCCAGCAGCTTTAGGAGTTTAGATACGCAGTATTTT
.	.	TRBV29-1	TRBJ2-3	CSPRLAADTQYF	TGCAGCCCCAGGCTCGCCGCAGATACGCAGTATTTT
.	TRBD2	TRBV15	TRBJ2-1	CATSRDHREGRYEQFF	TGTGCCACCAGCAGAGATCACCGGGAGGGCCGGTATGAGCAGTTCTTC
.	.	TRBV5-4	TRBJ2-2	CASSGGGQNTGELFF	TGTGCCAGCAGCGGTGGGGGACAAAACACCGGGGAGCTGTTTTTT
.	TRBD1	TRBV30	TRBJ2-3	CAWGQQGVHF	TGTGCCTGGGGACAACAGGGGGTGCATTTT
.	TRBD1	TRBV2	TRBJ2-2	CASSGSGGSTGELFF	TGTGCCAGCAGTGGTTCAGGGGGTTCAACCGGGGAGCTGTTTTTT
.	.	TRBV28	TRBJ2-7	CASSLSSREQYF	TGTGCCAGCAGTTTATCCAGTCGCGAGCAGTACTTC
once	TRBD2	TRBV28	TRBJ2-3	CASRATPVGLADRFTDTQYF	TGTGCCAGCCGTGCCACCCCAGTGGGACTAGCGGACCGCTTCACAGATACGCAGTATTTT
once	TRBD2	TRBV28	TRBJ2-3	CASSWTSELTDTQYF	TGTGCCAGCAGCTGGACTAGCGAACTCACAGATACGCAGTATTTT
.	TRBD2	TRBV9	TRBJ2-2	CASSPGVAGVEHGPRNTGELFF	TGTGCCAGCAGCCCGGGGGTAGCGGGAGTTGAACACGGTCCGAGGAACACCGGGGAGCTGTTTTTT
.	TRBD2	TRBV18	TRBJ2-2	CASSPRDAGAAGELFF	TGTGCCAGCTCACCACGGGATGCGGGAGCGGCCGGGGAGCTGTTTTTT
.	TRBD1	TRBV18	TRBJ2-1	CASSLGQETYNEQFF	TGTGCCAGCTCACTGGGACAGGAAACCTACAATGAGCAGTTCTTC
.	.	TRBV11-2	TRBJ2-5	CASSSYGTTQETQYF	TGTGCCAGCAGCTCATACGGGACAACTCAAGAGACCCAGTACTTC